The subject of this entry is one T cell receptor beta chain. The CDR3 contains 14 residues. Germline CDR1 MNHEY, CDR2 SVGEGT. After removal of 1 base from V and 5 bases from J, the junction contained 2 bases not matched to a gene. Some clones are missing from TCRdb's copy, which holds only in-frame ones; the method was immunoSEQ multiplex PCR. The table records a few hundred thousand clones, roughly 90% of them present only once. These data originate in a study of blood T cell repertoires in COVID-19. Study-level information: Nucleic acid was either cDNA or gDNA, and it came from T cells, B-cell-depleted T cells, or PBMCs.

The chain has TRBV6-2 or TRBV6-3 and TRBJ1-1, with TRBD1 identical over 9 bases. Sequencing was performed on PBMCs or T cells enriched from blood (not recorded which). The source is a woman between 18 and 30 years old who had recovered from COVID-19. The CDR3 bases are TGTGCCAGCAGTTACTACAGGGGGCCGACTGAAGCTTTCTTT. It specifies CASSYYRGPTEAFF.